One sample yielded the 20 T cell receptor beta chains listed below, sequenced in a study of blood T cell repertoires in COVID-19. The data were produced by immunoSEQ multiplex PCR, yet TCRdb's version contains in-frame clones alone and is incomplete. This sample carries about 62,000 clones, roughly 90% of them seen once, and the ten largest clones take 1% to 1.5%. The sequenced sample was peripheral blood. The receptors come from a woman older than 75 with acute or convalescent COVID-19.

A single count supports this clone. The gene calls are TRBV6-1 and TRBJ1-1; 8 nucleotides match TRBD1. This CDR3 comprises 14 residues. V lost 3 bases, J lost 10 bases, and 10 bases stayed unmatched. Germline lookup yields CDR1 MNHNS and CDR2 SASEGT. This chain's CDR3 is CASSETGDFSGAFF. CDR3 nucleotides: TGTGCCAGCAGTGAGACAGGGGACTTTTCGGGAGCTTTCTTT.

The V gene is TRBV28, the J gene TRBJ2-2, with 10 nucleotides matching TRBD1. The CDR3 contains 18 residues. The ends lost 2 bases at V and 4 bases at J; junction bases unmatched: 10. CDR1 MDHEN and CDR2 SYDVKM come from the germline V gene. DNA for the CDR3: TGTGCCAGCAGTTTAGAGTTTGGGACAGGGGATATCACCGGGGAGCTGTTTTTT. Its protein is CASSLEFGTGDITGELFF.

The V and J genes are TRBV28 and TRBJ2-3; maybe TRBD1 (5 bases). There are 16 residues in the CDR3. Per the germline V gene, CDR1 is MDHEN and CDR2 is SYDVKM. The V end was cut by 6 bases, the J end by 2 bases, with 18 bases between. The CDR3 DNA is TGTGCCAGCAGGACCTACGACAGAGCCCCCACAGATACGCAGTATTTT. It yields the protein CASRTYDRAPTDTQYF.

This clone was found a few times. The chain employs TRBV18 and TRBJ2-5; D uncertain. The CDR3 consists of 11 residues. The germline gives CDR1 KGHSH, CDR2 LQKENI. The ends were cut back, 4 bases at V and 4 bases at J, with 4 bases in the middle. CDR3: CASSQRETQYF. The CDR3 DNA is TGTGCCAGCTCACAGAGAGAGACCCAGTACTTC.

This clone was counted a few times. The rearrangement joins TRBV12-3 or TRBV12-4 to TRBJ2-3; no clear D. This CDR3 spans 13 amino acids. Trimming left V 6 bases short and J 8 bases short, with 15 bases between. The CDR3: CASSPSSPGTQYF. For the CDR3, the DNA is TGTGCCAGCAGCCCCAGTAGCCCGGGTACGCAGTATTTT.

This clone was counted a single time. This chain links TRBV18 with TRBJ2-2; the D gene is possibly TRBD2 (5 bases). Germline V gene sequence: CDR1 KGHSH, CDR2 LQKENI. This CDR3 has 13 amino acids. V shed 2 bases and J shed 10 bases, with 11 bases lying between them. The CDR3: CASSPTGSEELFF. The CDR3 nucleotides read TGTGCCAGCTCACCAACGGGGTCCGAGGAGCTGTTTTTT.

This sequence joins TRBV19 and TRBJ1-3, with TRBD1 matching 8 bases. Germline trimming cut 9 bases from V and 1 base from J; bases unmatched to any gene: 11. There are 16 residues in the CDR3. The germline gives CDR1 LNHDA, CDR2 SQIVND (reference sequence). The CDR3 sequence is CASGRQGAPSGNTIYF. The CDR3 DNA reads TGTGCCAGCGGTCGGCAGGGGGCCCCTTCTGGAAACACCATATATTTT.

Only one count was recorded for this clone. The V and J genes are TRBV5-6 and TRBJ2-7; 7 bases line up with TRBD1. With 0 bases clipped from V and 3 bases from J, the junction kept 6 bases outside the gene matches. Germline CDR1 and CDR2: SGHDT and YYEEEE. This CDR3 is 15 amino acids long. CDR3 DNA: TGTGCCAGCAGCTTGGTAACAGGGGTCGGCTACGAGCAGTACTTC. Translating it yields CASSLVTGVGYEQYF. The entire variable domain, with the rest obtained from reference TRBV5-6 and TRBJ2-7, is as follows: DAGVTQSPTHLIKTRGQQVTLRCSPKSGHDTVSWYQQALGQGPQFIFQYYEEEERQRGNFPDRFSGHQFPNYSSELNVNALLLGDSALYLCASSLVTGVGYEQYFGPGTRLTVT.

This clone occurred once. This chain connects TRBV3-1 (or the pseudogene TRBV3-2) to TRBJ1-2, with 8 bases aligning to TRBD1. Germline CDR1 is LGHDT and CDR2 is YNNKEL (reference sequence). This CDR3 has 13 residues. V lost 4 bases and J lost 4; bases outside the gene matches: 2. CDR3 residues: CASSPRGPYGYTF. The CDR3 nucleotides read TGTGCCAGCAGCCCCAGGGGGCCCTATGGCTACACCTTC.

The chain carries TRBV5-1 and TRBJ2-3, with 8 bases identical to TRBD2. The CDR3 has 14 amino acids. The germline V gene encodes CDR1 SGHRS and CDR2 YFSETQ. V shed 7 bases and J 2 bases; nucleotides not matched to a gene: 6. The chain's CDR3 is CASGSSGPTDTQYF. The CDR3 nucleotides read TGCGCCAGCGGATCTAGCGGGCCCACAGATACGCAGTATTTT.

V gene TRBV29-1 combines with J gene TRBJ1-3; 9 bases agree with TRBD1. This CDR3 has 14 amino acids. CDR1 is SQVTM and CDR2 is ANQGSEA in the germline V gene. With 4 bases clipped from V and 3 bases from J, the junction kept 4 bases outside the gene matches. The CDR3 DNA reads TGCAGCGTTGGGGGACAGGGATATGGAAACACCATATATTTT. Its translation is CSVGGQGYGNTIYF.

The CDR3 region is CAWKSGGAAEAFF. CDR3 DNA sequence: TGTGCCTGGAAATCAGGGGGCGCGGCTGAAGCTTTCTTT. The genes are TRBV30 and TRBJ1-1; TRBD1 matches 8 bases. The junction had 7 bases not matched to a gene; V was cut back by 4 bases and J by 6 bases. The CDR3 totals 13 residues. Looked up from germline, CDR1 is GTSNPN and CDR2 is SVGIG (reference sequence).

This chain connects TRBV11-2 to TRBJ1-2, with TRBD1 as a possible D gene (6 bases). CDR1 and CDR2 (germline): SGHAT, FQNNGV. The CDR3 covers 18 residues. V dropped 6 bases and J dropped 1 base, with 24 bases sitting between them. The CDR3 DNA sequence: TGTGCCAGCAGTCCACCCCAAGCGGGAGGGGGAATTAACTATGGCTACACCTTC. It yields the protein CASSPPQAGGGINYGYTF.

The V and J genes are TRBV5-6 and TRBJ1-5; 12 bases are a match to TRBD1. V gave up 4 bases and J gave up 1 base; unmatched junction bases: 9. Germline loops: CDR1 SGHDT, CDR2 YYEEEE. The CDR3 is 18 amino acids. The CDR3 region has the DNA TGTGCCAGCAGCCTCGGGACAGGGGGCGCGTGGAGCAATCAGCCCCAGCATTTT. Translated: CASSLGTGGAWSNQPQHF.

This clone was found once. The chain is built from TRBV27 and TRBJ1-5, with TRBD1 matching 7 bases. Unmatched junction bases numbered 4, after V lost 5 bases and J lost 6 bases. Germline CDR1 and CDR2: MNHEY and SMNVEV (reference sequence). The CDR3 loop spans 13 amino acids. The CDR3 nucleotides read TGTGCCAGCAGTCCGGGGACAGCTCAGCCCCAGCATTTT. This gives the protein CASSPGTAQPQHF.

The chain combines TRBV11-2 with TRBJ2-7, with 10 positions matching TRBD1. Germline lookup yields CDR1 SGHAT and CDR2 FQNNGV. With V trimmed by 5 bases and J by 6 bases, 4 bases remained unmatched. The CDR3 spans 13 residues. The CDR3, as DNA: TGTGCCAGCAGCCCCGGGGACAGGGGCGAGCAGTACTTC. This codes for CASSPGDRGEQYF. Filled out from reference TRBV11-2 and TRBJ2-7, the complete variable domain reads EAGVAQSPRYKIIEKRQSVAFWCNPISGHATLYWYQQILGQGPKLLIQFQNNGVVDDSQLPKDRFSAERLKGVDSTLKIQPAKLEDSAVYLCASSPGDRGEQYFGPGTRLTVT.

The rearrangement joins TRBV2 to TRBJ2-1; 8 bases agree with TRBD2. The CDR3 has 16 residues. J lost 4 bases, V lost 7 bases, and 12 bases had no gene match. Germline CDR1 reads SNHLY; CDR2 reads FYNNEI. CDR3 nucleotide sequence: TGTGCCAGCATTCCTGCGGGAGGAACGGTTTACAATGAGCAGTTCTTC. Residues: CASIPAGGTVYNEQFF.

The CDR3 loop reads CASSYSDTGYTF. The CDR3, as DNA: TGTGCCAGCAGTTACTCTGACACGGGCTACACCTTC. This chain connects TRBV6-2 or TRBV6-3 to TRBJ1-2; no clear D gene. V dropped 0 bases and J dropped 8 bases, with 7 bases sitting between them. Germline-derived CDR1 and CDR2 are MNHEY and SVGEGT. The CDR3 runs to 12 residues.

The rearrangement uses TRBV5-6 and TRBJ2-5; 8 nucleotides agree with TRBD2. The CDR3 runs to 14 residues. The trim removed 4 bases at V and 5 bases at J, leaving 7 bases unmatched. In germline, CDR1 is SGHDT, CDR2 YYEEEE. The DNA for the CDR3 is TGTGCCAGCAGCCACGGGGGGGGAGTGGAGACCCAGTACTTC. Amino acids: CASSHGGGVETQYF.

This clone appeared a few times. V is TRBV4-2 and J is TRBJ1-2; D is unresolved. V was clipped by 0 bases and J by 4 bases, with 6 bases between them. The germline V gene has CDR1 LGHNA and CDR2 YNFKEQ. This CDR3 region has 13 residues. CDR3 DNA sequence: TGTGCCAGCAGCCAAGACGGGGTCTATGGCTACACCTTC. Amino acids: CASSQDGVYGYTF.